What follows are 5 T cell receptor beta chains derived from one specimen sequenced in a study of T cells in women clearing cervical HPV infection. Profiled with immunoSEQ multiplex PCR; TCRdb holds only in-frame clones, not every one. This sample carries fewer than 30,000 clones, with approximately 6.3% going to the ten biggest clones. What was sequenced was blood buffy coat. These receptors were collected from a woman between 18 and 70 years old with a cervical HPV16 infection that either progressed to CIN3+ or cleared (not recorded which).

The CDR3 sequence: CASSLRRVQETQYF. CDR3 DNA (partial): TGTGCCAGCAGCCTTCGCAGGGTCCAAGAGACC. The chain carries TRBV11-3 and TRBJ2-5, with D possibly being TRBD1 (5 bases). The read is 3 residues too short to cover the CDR3 end, so that end is filled in from the germline J gene. From germline, CDR1 is SGHNT and CDR2 YENEEA. Trimming removed 5 bases at V and 1 base at J, with 11 bases between. The CDR3 runs to 14 residues.

To note about this clone: The read falls 3 residues short of the CDR3 end, and the missing part is taken from the germline J gene. The chain recombines TRBV2 with TRBJ1-1, with D possibly TRBD1 on 6 matching bases. V lost 8 bases and J 4 bases, leaving 11 bases between the germline ends. The CDR3 runs to 12 residues. Germline loops: CDR1 SNHLY, CDR2 FYNNEI. CDR3 DNA, as far as it was read: TGTGCCAGCGAGACAGGCGGCACTGAA. Protein product: CASETGGTE. The whole CDR3 protein is CASETGGTEAFF. Full variable domain (rest looked up from reference TRBV2 and TRBJ1-1): EPEVTQTPSHQVTQMGQEVILRCVPISNHLYFYWYRQILGQKVEFLVSFYNNEISEKSEIFDDQFSVERPDGSNFTLKIRSTKLEDSAMYFCASETGGTEAFFGQGTRLTVV.

CDR3 DNA, as far as it was read: TGTGCCAGCACTAAACAGGGGGTAGGAAACACC. Protein: CASTKQGVGNT. The entire CDR3 sequence reads CASTKQGVGNTIYF. V is TRBV13 and J is TRBJ1-3; 8 nucleotides align to TRBD1. The CDR3 end lies 3 residues beyond the end of the read and is filled in from the germline J gene. J gave up 4 bases and V 7 bases, and 6 bases lay outside the gene matches. Germline CDR1 reads PRHDT; CDR2 reads FYEKMQ (reference sequence). The CDR3 contains 14 residues.

As for this clone: The read ends 3 residues early relative to the CDR3; the germline J gene fills the gap. The chain links TRBV5-1 to TRBJ2-4; D is undetermined. Trimming took 0 bases from V and 8 from J, leaving 9 bases between them. There are 13 residues in the CDR3. Germline assignment: CDR1 SGHRS and CDR2 YFSETQ. CDR3 region: CASSLVPSDIQYF. CDR3 bases read: TGCGCCAGCAGCTTGGTCCCCTCGGACATT.

Turning to this clone: The missing CDR3 end, 3 residues past where the read stops, is filled in from the germline J gene. The rearrangement links TRBV6-2 or TRBV6-3 to TRBJ2-3; D not certain. This CDR3 comprises 13 residues. CDR1 is MNHEY and CDR2 is SVGEGT in the germline V gene. Here the CDR3 reads CASRTYSNQPQYF. The CDR3 DNA, read in part, is TGTGCCAGCAGGACTTATAGCAATCAGCCG.